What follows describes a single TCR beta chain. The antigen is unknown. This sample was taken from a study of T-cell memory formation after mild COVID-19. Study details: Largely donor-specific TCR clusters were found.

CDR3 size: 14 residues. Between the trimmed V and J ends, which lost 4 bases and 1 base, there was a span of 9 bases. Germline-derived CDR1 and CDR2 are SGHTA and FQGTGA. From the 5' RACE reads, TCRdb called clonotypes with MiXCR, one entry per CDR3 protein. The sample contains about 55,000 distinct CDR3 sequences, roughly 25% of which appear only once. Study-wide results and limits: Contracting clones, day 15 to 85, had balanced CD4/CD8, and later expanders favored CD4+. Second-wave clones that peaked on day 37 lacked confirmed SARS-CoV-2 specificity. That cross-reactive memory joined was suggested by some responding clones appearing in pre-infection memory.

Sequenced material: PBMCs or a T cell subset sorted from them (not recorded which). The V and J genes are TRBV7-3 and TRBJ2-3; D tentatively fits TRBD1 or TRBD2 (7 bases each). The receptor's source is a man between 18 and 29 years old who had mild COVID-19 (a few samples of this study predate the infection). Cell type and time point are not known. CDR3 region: CASSSGGGTDTQYF. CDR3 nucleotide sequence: TGTGCCAGCAGCTCAGGGGGGGGCACAGATACGCAGTATTTT. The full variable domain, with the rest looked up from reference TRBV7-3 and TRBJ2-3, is GAGVSQTPSNKVTEKGKYVELRCDPISGHTALYWYRQSLGQGPEFLIYFQGTGAADDSGLPNDRFFAVRPEGSVSTLKIQRTERGDSAVYLCASSSGGGTDTQYFGPGTRLTVL.